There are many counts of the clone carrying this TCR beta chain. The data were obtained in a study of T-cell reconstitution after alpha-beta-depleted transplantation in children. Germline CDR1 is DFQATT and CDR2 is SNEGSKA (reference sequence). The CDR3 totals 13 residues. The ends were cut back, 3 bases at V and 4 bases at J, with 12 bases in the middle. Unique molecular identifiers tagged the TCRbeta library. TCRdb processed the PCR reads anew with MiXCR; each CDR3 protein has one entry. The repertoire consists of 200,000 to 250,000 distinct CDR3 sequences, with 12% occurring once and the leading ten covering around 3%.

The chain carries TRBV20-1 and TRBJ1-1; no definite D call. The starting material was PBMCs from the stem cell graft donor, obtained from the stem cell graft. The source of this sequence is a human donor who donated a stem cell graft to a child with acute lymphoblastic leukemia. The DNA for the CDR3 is TGCAGTGCTAGGTTAGGTGGGAGCACTGAAGCTTTCTTT. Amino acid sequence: CSARLGGSTEAFF.